This TCR beta chain was identified in a study of T cells in localized non-small cell lung cancer. TCRdb's table, derived via immunoSEQ multiplex PCR, lists solely in-frame clones and lacks some. The repertoire holds some 49,000 clones, 81% seen once, with 17% in the top ten. The CDR3 spans 13 residues. CDR1 and CDR2 from the germline V gene are MNHNY and SVGAGI (reference sequence). V was shortened by 6 bases and J by 4 bases, with 12 bases between the two germline ends. General observations from the study: The highest T cell clonality was in uninvolved adjacent lung, above tumor.

About this clone: Its specificity is not known.

This sequence was found in a man aged 40 to 70 with stage III lung adenocarcinoma. This specimen consisted of peripheral blood mononuclear cells, obtained before any cancer treatment. This chain links TRBV6-6 with TRBJ2-5; D remains unclear. CDR3 region: CASSSEATETQYF. The CDR3 DNA follows: TGTGCCAGCAGCTCCGAGGCTACAGAGACCCAGTACTTC.